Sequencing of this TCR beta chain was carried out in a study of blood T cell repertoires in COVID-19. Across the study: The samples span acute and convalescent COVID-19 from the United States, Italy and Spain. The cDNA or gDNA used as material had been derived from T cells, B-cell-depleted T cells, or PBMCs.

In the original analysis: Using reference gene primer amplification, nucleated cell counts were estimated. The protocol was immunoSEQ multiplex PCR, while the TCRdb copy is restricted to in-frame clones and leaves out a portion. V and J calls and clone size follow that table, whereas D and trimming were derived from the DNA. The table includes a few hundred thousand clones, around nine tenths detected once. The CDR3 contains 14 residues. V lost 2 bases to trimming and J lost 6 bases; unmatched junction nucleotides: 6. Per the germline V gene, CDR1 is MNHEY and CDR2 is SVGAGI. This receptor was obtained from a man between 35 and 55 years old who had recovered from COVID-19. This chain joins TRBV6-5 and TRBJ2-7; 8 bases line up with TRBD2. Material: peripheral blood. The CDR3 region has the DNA TGTGCCAGCAGTTACCGGGAGGGCCTTGGCGAGCAGTACTTC. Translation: CASSYREGLGEQYF.